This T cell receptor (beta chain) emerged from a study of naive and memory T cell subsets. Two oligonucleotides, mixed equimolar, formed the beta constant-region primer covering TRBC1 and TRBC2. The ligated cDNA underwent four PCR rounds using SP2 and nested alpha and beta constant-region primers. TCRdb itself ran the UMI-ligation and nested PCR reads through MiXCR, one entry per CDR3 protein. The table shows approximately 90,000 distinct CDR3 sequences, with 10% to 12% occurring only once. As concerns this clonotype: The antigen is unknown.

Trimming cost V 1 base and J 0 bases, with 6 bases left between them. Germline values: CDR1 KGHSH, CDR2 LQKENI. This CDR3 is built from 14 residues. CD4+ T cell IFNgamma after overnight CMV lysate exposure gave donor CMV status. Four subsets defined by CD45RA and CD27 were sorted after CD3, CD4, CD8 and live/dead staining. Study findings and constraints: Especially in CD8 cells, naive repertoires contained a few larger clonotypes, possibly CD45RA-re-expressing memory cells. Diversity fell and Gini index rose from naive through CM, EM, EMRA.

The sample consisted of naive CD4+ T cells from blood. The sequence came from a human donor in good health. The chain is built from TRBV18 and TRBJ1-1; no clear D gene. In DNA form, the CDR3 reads TGTGCCAGCTCACCACGCGAGTTGAACACTGAAGCTTTCTTT. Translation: CASSPRELNTEAFF.